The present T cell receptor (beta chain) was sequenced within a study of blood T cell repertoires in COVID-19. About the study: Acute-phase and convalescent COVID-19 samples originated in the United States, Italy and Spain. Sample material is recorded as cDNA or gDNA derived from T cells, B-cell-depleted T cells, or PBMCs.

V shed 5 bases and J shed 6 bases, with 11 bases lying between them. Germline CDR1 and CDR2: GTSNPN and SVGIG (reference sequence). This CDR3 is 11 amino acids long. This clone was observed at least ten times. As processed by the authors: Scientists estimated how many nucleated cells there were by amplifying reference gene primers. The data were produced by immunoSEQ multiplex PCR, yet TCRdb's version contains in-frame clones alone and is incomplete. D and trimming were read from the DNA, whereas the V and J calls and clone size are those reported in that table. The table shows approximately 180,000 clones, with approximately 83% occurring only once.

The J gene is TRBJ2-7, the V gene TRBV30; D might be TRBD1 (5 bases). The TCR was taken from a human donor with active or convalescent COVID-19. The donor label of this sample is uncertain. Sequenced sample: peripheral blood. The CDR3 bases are TGTGCCTGGTCCACCCAGGGCGAGCAGTACTTC. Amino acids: CAWSTQGEQYF.